Below are 26 T cell receptor beta chains sequenced from a single sample in a study of blood T cell repertoires in COVID-19. Assay: immunoSEQ multiplex PCR; the TCRdb copy retains only in-frame clones and omits some. The repertoire has about 66,000 clones, about 90% of them found once; the top ten carry 7.3%. Input material: peripheral blood. Every receptor here comes from a human donor in a cohort sampled during active COVID-19.

This sequence joins TRBV5-1 and TRBJ2-5; tentatively, D is TRBD2 (7 bases). V gave up 4 bases and J gave up 4 bases, with 17 bases separating them. Germline CDR1 is SGHRS and CDR2 is YFSETQ. The CDR3 is made up of 15 amino acids. The CDR3: CASSLGASGGETQYF. The CDR3 DNA is TGCGCCAGCAGCCTGGGGGCTAGCGGCGGAGAGACCCAGTACTTC.

The chain links TRBV2 to TRBJ2-1, with 10 nucleotides matching TRBD2. J gave up 7 bases and V 5 bases, and 8 bases lay outside the gene matches. The CDR3 loop spans 15 amino acids. The germline CDR1 and CDR2 sequences are SNHLY and FYNNEI. The CDR3 loop reads CASSPLAGVSNEQFF. The DNA of the CDR3 is TGTGCCAGCAGTCCTCTAGCGGGAGTATCAAATGAGCAGTTCTTC. The full variable domain, its missing parts supplied by reference TRBV2 and TRBJ2-1, is EPEVTQTPSHQVTQMGQEVILRCVPISNHLYFYWYRQILGQKVEFLVSFYNNEISEKSEIFDDQFSVERPDGSNFTLKIRSTKLEDSAMYFCASSPLAGVSNEQFFGPGTRLTVL.

This clone was seen only a few times. The chain links TRBV3-1 (or the pseudogene TRBV3-2) to TRBJ1-3, with D perhaps TRBD1 (5 bases). CDR3 length: 16 amino acids. The germline V gene has CDR1 LGHDT and CDR2 YNNKEL (reference sequence). V dropped 1 base and J dropped 1 base, with 11 bases sitting between them. The CDR3 loop reads CASSQVVRGSGNTIYF. The CDR3 bases are TGTGCCAGCAGCCAAGTCGTACGGGGGTCTGGAAACACCATATATTTT.

The V call is TRBV7-8, the J call TRBJ1-6; D is possibly TRBD1 (6 bases). This CDR3 is built from 15 residues. V lost 5 bases and J lost 8, with 16 bases in between. The V gene's germline CDR1 is SGHVS and CDR2 FQNEAQ. CDR3 in amino acids: CASSTQGYDDSPLHF. Written as DNA, the CDR3 is TGTGCCAGCAGCACACAGGGTTATGATGATTCACCCCTCCACTTT.

This chain links TRBV3-1 (or the pseudogene TRBV3-2) with TRBJ1-4; 7 positions agree with TRBD1. The ends lost 4 bases at V and 5 bases at J; junction bases unmatched: 7. This CDR3 spans 15 amino acids. Germline V lookup: CDR1 LGHDT, CDR2 YNNKEL (reference sequence). The CDR3 sequence is CASSRRDSKNEKLFF. CDR3 nucleotides: TGTGCCAGCAGCCGGCGGGACAGTAAGAATGAAAAACTGTTTTTT.

The rearrangement uses TRBV4-1 and TRBJ2-1, with 8 bases aligning to TRBD2. Germline CDR1 reads MGHRA; CDR2 reads YSYEKL. V lost 3 bases, J lost 0 bases, and 7 bases stayed unmatched. This CDR3 is built from 17 residues. The CDR3 DNA follows: TGCGCCAGCAGCCACCCGGGGGGGAGAAGCTCCTACAATGAGCAGTTCTTC. It specifies CASSHPGGRSSYNEQFF.

This sequence joins TRBV11-2 and TRBJ2-2; no definite D call. The CDR3 covers 16 residues. Germline V gene lookup returns CDR1 SGHAT and CDR2 FQNNGV. Trimming pared 1 base from V and 2 bases from J, leaving 11 bases between. In DNA form, the CDR3 reads TGTGCCAGCAGCTTAGCTTCAGGATACAACACCGGGGAGCTGTTTTTT. Encoded protein: CASSLASGYNTGELFF.

V is TRBV3-1 (or the pseudogene TRBV3-2) and J is TRBJ2-1, with TRBD2 matching over 13 bases. CDR1 LGHDT and CDR2 YNNKEL come from the germline V gene (reference sequence). V was pared by 4 bases and J by 7 bases, with 4 bases of the junction left unmatched. CDR3 length: 15 amino acids. The CDR3 protein is CASSPGLAGTNEQFF. CDR3 sequence (DNA): TGTGCCAGCAGCCCGGGACTAGCGGGGACGAATGAGCAGTTCTTC.

This clone has only one observation. V is TRBV10-1 and J is TRBJ1-2; D unresolved. CDR1 WNHNN and CDR2 SYGVQD come from the germline V gene (reference sequence). V shed 7 bases and J shed 3 bases, with 24 bases lying between them. This CDR3 is built from 17 residues. The CDR3 sequence: CASTIKRARPGDYGYTF. In DNA form, the CDR3 reads TGCGCCAGCACCATAAAGAGGGCCCGTCCCGGCGACTATGGCTACACCTTC.

The chain combines TRBV20-1 with TRBJ1-1; 8 nucleotides agree with TRBD1. Germline CDR1 is DFQATT and CDR2 is SNEGSKA (reference sequence). Unmatched junction bases numbered 5, after V lost 5 bases and J lost 9 bases. This CDR3 has 11 amino acids. The CDR3: CSAPTGVQAFF. CDR3 in DNA: TGCAGTGCTCCGACAGGGGTCCAAGCTTTCTTT.

This clone was seen a single time. V is TRBV10-3 and J is TRBJ2-3; 11 bases map to TRBD1. The CDR3 spans 15 residues. From germline, CDR1 is ENHRY and CDR2 SYGVKD. The trim removed 5 bases at V and 2 bases at J, leaving 3 bases unmatched. The CDR3 region has the DNA TGTGCCATCAGTTTCGGACAGGGGGCCACAGATACGCAGTATTTT. This codes for CAISFGQGATDTQYF.

The sample holds one count of this clone. The chain is built from TRBV19 and TRBJ2-7; 7 nucleotides match TRBD1. The ends lost 6 bases at V and 3 bases at J; junction bases unmatched: 8. This CDR3 has 14 residues. CDR1 is LNHDA, CDR2 SQIVND, per germline (reference sequence). CDR3 protein: CASSEQGIGYEQYF. CDR3 in DNA: TGTGCCAGTAGCGAACAGGGGATAGGCTACGAGCAGTACTTC.

The rearrangement joins TRBV5-4 to TRBJ2-3; 7 positions match TRBD1. The CDR3 contains 15 residues. Unmatched junction bases numbered 7, after V lost 6 bases and J lost 0 bases. Looked up from germline, CDR1 is SGHNT and CDR2 is YYREEE (reference sequence). The CDR3 loop is CASTTGQQSTDTQYF. CDR3 nucleotides: TGTGCCAGCACAACGGGACAGCAGAGCACAGATACGCAGTATTTT.

The chain employs TRBV6-5 and TRBJ1-5, with D possibly matching TRBD1 (5 bases). The CDR3 is made up of 13 amino acids. Per the germline V gene, CDR1 is MNHEY and CDR2 is SVGAGI. Trimming shortened V by 6 bases and J by 4 bases, and 10 bases separated the two germline ends. CDR3 amino acids: CASSLQVNQPQHF. As DNA, the CDR3 is TGTGCCAGCAGCCTACAGGTTAATCAGCCCCAGCATTTT.

This sequence joins TRBV9 and TRBJ1-5; 7 bases are a match to TRBD1. J gave up 3 bases and V 9 bases, and 9 bases lay outside the gene matches. This CDR3 is built from 14 residues. Looked up from germline, CDR1 is SGDLS and CDR2 is YYNGEE. The CDR3 nucleotides are TGTGCCATAAAGGGGGGACAGATCAATCAGCCCCAGCATTTT. Protein product: CAIKGGQINQPQHF.

This clone was recorded a few times. The rearrangement uses TRBV7-3 and TRBJ2-2; tentative D call: TRBD2 (6 bases). This CDR3 has 14 amino acids. Deletions cut 0 bases from V and 4 bases from J, with 6 bases between. CDR1 and CDR2 from the germline V gene are SGHTA and FQGTGA. In DNA, the CDR3 is TGTGCCAGCAGCTTAACCGGGGGCACCGGGGAGCTGTTTTTT. Translated, it gives CASSLTGGTGELFF.

The chain links TRBV11-2 to TRBJ2-7; 7 nucleotides line up with TRBD1. The V and J ends lost 3 bases and 3 bases, in that order; junction bases with no gene match: 20. CDR3 length: 19 residues. Germline V gene data show CDR1 as SGHAT and CDR2 as FQNNGV. The CDR3 DNA is TGTGCCAGCAGCTTGCGGCGGAAAAGTGGGGACAGTACACACTACGAGCAGTACTTC. Its protein is CASSLRRKSGDSTHYEQYF. Full variable domain (remainder filled in from reference TRBV11-2 and TRBJ2-7): EAGVAQSPRYKIIEKRQSVAFWCNPISGHATLYWYQQILGQGPKLLIQFQNNGVVDDSQLPKDRFSAERLKGVDSTLKIQPAKLEDSAVYLCASSLRRKSGDSTHYEQYFGPGTRLTVT.

This rearrangement joins TRBV29-1 to TRBJ2-7; D perhaps matches TRBD1 (5 bases). The CDR3 length is 11 residues. The V end lost 6 bases, the J end lost 3 bases, and 9 bases lay between the germline ends. CDR1 and CDR2 (germline): SQVTM, ANQGSEA. The DNA of the CDR3 is TGCAGCGTGAGGACACTCTACGAGCAGTACTTC. This gives the protein CSVRTLYEQYF.

This clone occurred once. This chain joins TRBV5-6 and TRBJ1-2, with TRBD1 identical over 8 bases. The J segment lost 6 bases and the V segment lost 0 bases, leaving 1 base of the junction unmatched. The CDR3 totals 13 residues. Germline V gene data show CDR1 as SGHDT and CDR2 as YYEEEE. The CDR3 is CASSLARGHGYTF. CDR3 nucleotides: TGTGCCAGCAGCTTGGCCAGGGGGCATGGCTACACCTTC.

Here the CDR3 reads CASSLLAGGNNEQFF. The CDR3 nucleotides are TGTGCCAGCAGCCTACTAGCGGGGGGGAACAATGAGCAGTTCTTC. The rearrangement joins TRBV7-2 to TRBJ2-1, with 13 nucleotides matching TRBD2. V was clipped by 5 bases and J by 5 bases; unmatched bases: 3. CDR1 is SGHTA and CDR2 is FQGNSA in the germline V gene. CDR3 length equals 15 residues.

CDR3 amino acids: CASSDQRGIARETQYF. As DNA, the CDR3 is TGTGCCAGTAGTGATCAAAGAGGGATAGCGAGAGAGACCCAGTACTTC. The rearrangement joins TRBV19 to TRBJ2-5, with D perhaps matching TRBD2 (5 bases). CDR3 length: 16 residues. V was cut by 5 bases and J by 4 bases, with 20 bases left in between. Germline V gene lookup returns CDR1 LNHDA and CDR2 SQIVND (reference sequence).

The V and J genes are TRBV9 and TRBJ2-5, with 9 bases aligning to TRBD2. This CDR3 comprises 15 residues. The J segment lost 5 bases and the V segment lost 1 base, leaving 6 bases of the junction unmatched. From germline, CDR1 is SGDLS and CDR2 YYNGEE. CDR3 nucleotides: TGTGCCAGCAGCGTATCCGGGACTAGCTTTGAGACCCAGTACTTC. It is translated as CASSVSGTSFETQYF.

This rearrangement joins TRBV4-3 to TRBJ1-6; TRBD1 aligns across 9 bases. The CDR3 length is 15 residues. V trimming: 4 bases; J trimming: 8 bases; junction bases outside the gene matches: 6. Germline V gives CDR1 LGHNA, CDR2 YSLEER. The CDR3 coding sequence is TGCGCCAGCAGCCGCGGACAGGGGAACCATTCACCCCTCCACTTT. It specifies CASSRGQGNHSPLHF.

CDR3 in amino acids: CASSIRGSGLGSQQFF. In DNA, the CDR3 is TGTGCCAGTAGTATACGGGGTAGCGGGCTCGGGTCCCAGCAGTTCTTC. The chain is built from TRBV19 and TRBJ2-1, with 7 bases fitting TRBD2. V shed 2 bases and J 11 bases; nucleotides not matched to a gene: 15. The CDR3 totals 16 residues. CDR1 is LNHDA and CDR2 is SQIVND in the germline V gene (reference sequence).

This clone has just a few counts. V and J are TRBV4-2 and TRBJ1-4; D remains unclear. Trimming left V 0 bases short and J 0 bases short, with 11 bases between. The V gene's germline CDR1 is LGHNA and CDR2 YNFKEQ. The CDR3 runs 17 residues. The CDR3 coding sequence is TGTGCCAGCAGCCAAGATGGAGAGGAGACAACTAATGAAAAACTGTTTTTT. Protein sequence: CASSQDGEETTNEKLFF.

The rearrangement joins TRBV23-1 to TRBJ1-1, with TRBD1 matching over 7 bases. TRBV23-1 is an ORF, with its function uncertain. The V and J ends lost 4 bases and 11 bases, in that order; junction bases with no gene match: 13. This CDR3 has 14 amino acids. The CDR3 protein is CASSREWTGSQAFF. CDR3 nucleotides: TGCGCCAGCAGTCGTGAGTGGACAGGCTCCCAGGCTTTCTTT.